These T cell receptor beta chains were read from a single sample in a study of blood T cell repertoires in COVID-19. Data came from immunoSEQ multiplex PCR; TCRdb stores just in-frame clones and leaves some out. The sample yields around 30,000 clones, around 89% seen once. Sequenced sample: peripheral blood. The receptors come from a human donor in a cohort sampled during active COVID-19. Each CDR3 is given with its conserved first and last residue. The D gene is left open where the match is weak. Only some rows state a clone size, as once, few, many or a class for expanded clones.

v_gene: TRBV18; j_gene: TRBJ1-6; abundance: once; d_gene: .; CDR3nt: TGTGCCAGCTCATCCTCTACCCGGACTGTCAATTCACCCCTCCACTTT; CDR3aa: CASSSSTRTVNSPLHF
v_gene: TRBV5-6; j_gene: TRBJ2-3; abundance: once; d_gene: TRBD2; CDR3nt: TGTGCCAGCAGCTTGGTTACTAGCGGGGGCCTTACTATCACAGATACGCAGTATTTT; CDR3aa: CASSLVTSGGLTITDTQYF
v_gene: TRBV21-1; j_gene: TRBJ1-1; abundance: .; d_gene: .; CDR3nt: TGTGCCAGCAGCAAAGGTCAGGGGGGAGCTGAAGCTTTCTTT; CDR3aa: CASSKGQGGAEAFF
v_gene: TRBV28; j_gene: TRBJ2-3; abundance: .; d_gene: .; CDR3nt: TGTGCCAGCACCAGAGGGTTAGATACGCAGTATTTT; CDR3aa: CASTRGLDTQYF
v_gene: TRBV6-5; j_gene: TRBJ1-2; abundance: .; d_gene: TRBD1; CDR3nt: TGTGCCAGCAGTAGGCGGGGACAGCATGGCTACACCTTC; CDR3aa: CASSRRGQHGYTF
v_gene: TRBV15; j_gene: TRBJ1-4; abundance: .; d_gene: .; CDR3nt: TGTGCCACCAGCAGAGGTATCGCTAATGAAAAACTGTTTTTT; CDR3aa: CATSRGIANEKLFF
v_gene: TRBV9; j_gene: TRBJ1-2; abundance: .; d_gene: .; CDR3nt: TGTGCCAGCAGCCCCCAGACAGACAACTATGGCTACACCTTC; CDR3aa: CASSPQTDNYGYTF
v_gene: TRBV25-1; j_gene: TRBJ2-5; abundance: .; d_gene: .; CDR3nt: TGTGCCAGCAGTCGTCGCACGGGGGAGACCCAGTACTTC; CDR3aa: CASSRRTGETQYF
v_gene: TRBV7-3; j_gene: TRBJ2-5; abundance: .; d_gene: .; CDR3nt: TGTGCCAGCAGCTTAAGCGGGGCCGGGGAGACCCAGTACTTC; CDR3aa: CASSLSGAGETQYF
v_gene: TRBV15; j_gene: TRBJ2-3; abundance: .; d_gene: .; CDR3nt: TGTGCCACCAGCAGAGCCCCCAGGGGTTCGACAGATACGCAGTATTTT; CDR3aa: CATSRAPRGSTDTQYF
v_gene: TRBV28; j_gene: TRBJ1-2; abundance: .; d_gene: .; CDR3nt: TGTGCCAGCAGTTTTGGCAGTTCTAACTATGGCTACACCTTC; CDR3aa: CASSFGSSNYGYTF
v_gene: TRBV10-2; j_gene: TRBJ2-1; abundance: .; d_gene: .; CDR3nt: TGCGCCAGCACTCCGACTAGCAAGGGGGGGCAGTTCTTC; CDR3aa: CASTPTSKGGQFF
v_gene: TRBV6-2/TRBV6-3; j_gene: TRBJ2-5; abundance: .; d_gene: .; CDR3nt: TGTGCCAGCAGTTACGATAGTGAAGAGACCCAGTACTTC; CDR3aa: CASSYDSEETQYF
v_gene: TRBV10-3; j_gene: TRBJ2-2; abundance: once; d_gene: TRBD2; CDR3nt: TGTGCCACCCTGAGGCTAGCGGGGGGGCCCGGGGAGCTGTTTTTT; CDR3aa: CATLRLAGGPGELFF
v_gene: TRBV5-1; j_gene: TRBJ1-4; abundance: .; d_gene: TRBD1; CDR3nt: TGCGCCAGCAGCTTGGAGGGGGCCACTGGTGAAAAACTGTTTTTT; CDR3aa: CASSLEGATGEKLFF
v_gene: TRBV15; j_gene: TRBJ2-1; abundance: .; d_gene: .; CDR3nt: TGTGCCACCAGCAGGGGGCCTAGCGAGGGGCAGTTCTTC; CDR3aa: CATSRGPSEGQFF
v_gene: TRBV3-1/TRBV3-2; j_gene: TRBJ1-4; abundance: .; d_gene: .; CDR3nt: TGTGCCAGCAGCCAGAGAACCACCCGACAGTCTAATGAAAAACTGTTTTTT; CDR3aa: CASSQRTTRQSNEKLFF
v_gene: TRBV10-3; j_gene: TRBJ2-7; abundance: few; d_gene: TRBD2; CDR3nt: TGTGCCATCAGTGACCATGGACTAGCGGGGGGGCCGGGCGAGCAGTACTTC; CDR3aa: CAISDHGLAGGPGEQYF